The entry that follows covers one T cell receptor (beta chain) sequence. What it recognizes is unknown. The DNA is omitted, as the CDR3 cannot be located on it reliably, and the CDR3 follows TCRdb's listing. The sample belongs to a study of cytomegalovirus exposure and HLA in healthy donors. Broader study findings: Researchers reported that three CMV-associated chains were confirmed in vitro as CMV antigen-specific. Investigators reported around 150 TCR beta chains as tied to cytomegalovirus.

The protocol was immunoSEQ multiplex PCR, while the TCRdb copy is restricted to in-frame clones and leaves out a portion. The sample includes about 130,000 clones, 85% to 90% seen only once; the top ten take 5.5% to 7%. The TCR was taken from a woman in her twenties or thirties in good health and CMV-seropositive. The sample was PBMCs.

The CDR3 loop is CASSLSPRGRQYFGYTF. The chain is built from TRBV5-1 and TRBJ1-2; the table's D call of TRBD1 was not tested on the DNA. The CDR3 adds up to 17 amino acids, both ends counted. Germline CDR1 reads SGHRS; CDR2 reads YFSETQ.